A single sample gave rise to the 17 T cell receptor beta chains below, sequenced in a study of cytotoxic CD8 clonotypes in ibrutinib-treated CLL. TCRdb's copy holds only in-frame clones and misses some; the assay was immunoSEQ multiplex PCR. The sample yields fewer than 400,000 clones, roughly 70% seen once. Sequences were derived from PBMCs, sampled after 36 months of ibrutinib treatment. The receptor source for this set is a human donor with chronic lymphocytic leukemia.

The V gene is TRBV29-1, the J gene TRBJ2-5, with 10 bases matching TRBD2. The trim removed 3 bases at V and 5 bases at J, leaving 9 bases unmatched. This CDR3 has 15 amino acids. Germline V gene sequence: CDR1 SQVTM, CDR2 ANQGSEA. Here the CDR3 reads CSVDRKGTSEETQYF. As DNA, the CDR3 is TGCAGCGTTGATCGGAAAGGGACTAGCGAGGAGACCCAGTACTTC.

The chain links TRBV6-5 to TRBJ2-7, with 9 bases identical to TRBD2. This CDR3 comprises 14 residues. V was clipped by 0 bases and J by 7 bases; unmatched bases: 4. Germline V CDR1 and CDR2: MNHEY, SVGAGI. This chain's CDR3 is CASSYSGLAWEQYF. Here the CDR3 DNA reads TGTGCCAGCAGTTACTCGGGACTAGCATGGGAGCAGTACTTC.

V usage is TRBV9 and J usage is TRBJ2-7; 7 nucleotides line up with TRBD2. Germline CDR1 and CDR2: SGDLS and YYNGEE. With V trimmed by 4 bases and J by 2 bases, 6 bases remained unmatched. This CDR3 is built from 14 residues. The CDR3 loop is CASSPLAEAYEQYF. The CDR3, as DNA: TGTGCCAGCAGCCCTCTAGCGGAGGCCTACGAGCAGTACTTC.

The chain carries TRBV5-1 and TRBJ2-3; D uncertain. CDR1 and CDR2 from the germline V gene are SGHRS and YFSETQ. The V and J ends lost 4 bases and 1 base respectively, with 16 bases between them. The CDR3 runs to 16 residues. CDR3 in DNA: TGCGCCAGCAGCCCGGAATACCCCTTACGCACAGATACGCAGTATTTT. It codes for CASSPEYPLRTDTQYF.

The genes are TRBV19 and TRBJ2-3; D uncertain. Germline CDR1 and CDR2: LNHDA and SQIVND (reference sequence). The CDR3 is 12 residues long. The germline V and J ends were trimmed by 7 bases and 1 base, with 6 bases remaining between them. CDR3 amino acids: CASMSGTDTQYF. The CDR3 DNA reads as TGTGCCAGTATGAGTGGCACAGATACGCAGTATTTT. Full variable domain (rest looked up from reference TRBV19 and TRBJ2-3): DGGITQSPKYLFRKEGQNVTLSCEQNLNHDAMYWYRQDPGQGLRLIYYSQIVNDFQKGDIAEGYSVSREKKESFPLTVTSAQKNPTAFYLCASMSGTDTQYFGPGTRLTVL.

Only a few counts were recorded for this clone. CDR3 sequence: CASSWTGASTDTQYF. The CDR3 DNA follows: TGTGCCAGCAGCTGGACAGGGGCTAGCACAGATACGCAGTATTTT. The chain has TRBV7-3 and TRBJ2-3, with 9 positions matching TRBD1. V was pared by 4 bases and J by 0 bases, with 2 bases of the junction left unmatched. CDR3 length: 15 residues. Germline V CDR1 and CDR2: SGHTA, FQGTGA.

The chain joins TRBV25-1 to TRBJ2-7; D gene ambiguous. Per germline, CDR1 MGHDK and CDR2 SYGVNS. This CDR3 has 14 amino acids. Trimming took 2 bases from V and 1 from J, leaving 9 bases between them. CDR3 sequence: CASSEDGKSYEQYF. The CDR3 DNA is TGTGCCAGCAGTGAAGACGGCAAGTCCTACGAGCAGTACTTC.

The chain has TRBV5-1 and TRBJ2-7; perhaps TRBD1 as D (6 bases). This CDR3 is built from 14 residues. The germline gives CDR1 SGHRS, CDR2 YFSETQ. Trimming removed 2 bases at V and 2 bases at J, with 11 bases between. The CDR3: CASSFTGYPYEQYF. CDR3 DNA sequence: TGCGCCAGCAGCTTTACAGGGTACCCCTACGAGCAGTACTTC. The whole variable domain, remainder taken from reference TRBV5-1 and TRBJ2-7, is KAGVTQTPRYLIKTRGQQVTLSCSPISGHRSVSWYQQTPGQGLQFLFEYFSETQRNKGNFPGRFSGRQFSNSRSEMNVSTLELGDSALYLCASSFTGYPYEQYFGPGTRLTVT.

CDR3 loop: CASSRDTNNEQFF. The CDR3 region has the DNA TGCGCCAGCAGCAGGGACACCAACAATGAGCAGTTCTTC. This chain joins TRBV5-1 and TRBJ2-1; the D gene is possibly TRBD1 (6 bases). Germline V lookup: CDR1 SGHRS, CDR2 YFSETQ. Trimming left V 4 bases short and J 5 bases short, with 10 bases between. The CDR3 is made up of 13 amino acids. Using reference TRBV5-1 and TRBJ2-1 for the parts outside the CDR3, the full variable domain is KAGVTQTPRYLIKTRGQQVTLSCSPISGHRSVSWYQQTPGQGLQFLFEYFSETQRNKGNFPGRFSGRQFSNSRSEMNVSTLELGDSALYLCASSRDTNNEQFFGPGTRLTVL.

This clone was detected once. V gene TRBV29-1 combines with J gene TRBJ1-1, with TRBD1 matching over 7 bases. Germline lookup yields CDR1 SQVTM and CDR2 ANQGSEA. CDR3 length: 13 amino acids. With 6 bases clipped from V and 6 bases from J, the junction kept 10 bases outside the gene matches. CDR3 in DNA: TGCAGCGTGTGGACAGGCGGCTTCCCTGAAGCTTTCTTT. Translated: CSVWTGGFPEAFF.

The chain combines TRBV7-2 with TRBJ2-5; D uncertain. Per the germline V gene, CDR1 is SGHTA and CDR2 is FQGNSA. V was clipped by 0 bases and J by 5 bases, with 10 bases between them. This CDR3 has 14 residues. In DNA form, the CDR3 reads TGTGCCAGCAGCTTAGCGAACAGATTCGAGACCCAGTACTTC. Translating it yields CASSLANRFETQYF. Together with reference TRBV7-2 and TRBJ2-5, the CDR3 gives the full variable domain: GAGVSQSPSNKVTEKGKDVELRCDPISGHTALYWYRQSLGQGLEFLIYFQGNSAPDKSGLPSDRFSAERTGGSVSTLTIQRTQQEDSAVYLCASSLANRFETQYFGPGTRLLVL.

J is TRBJ1-1 and V is TRBV7-2; D is undetermined. CDR3 length: 15 residues. The germline V and J ends were trimmed by 7 bases and 2 bases, with 17 bases remaining between them. Per the germline V gene, CDR1 is SGHTA and CDR2 is FQGNSA. CDR3 protein: CASTLARDRNTEAFF. CDR3 nucleotide sequence: TGTGCCAGCACCCTAGCTCGGGATAGAAACACTGAAGCTTTCTTT.

This clone was counted only a few times. This sample also contains other DNA sequences that code for the same CDR3. The chain combines TRBV18 with TRBJ1-2; TRBD1 might be the D (5 bases). Trimming removed 0 bases from V and 5 bases from J, with 10 bases in between. Germline lookup yields CDR1 KGHSH and CDR2 LQKENI. This CDR3 has 14 amino acids. The CDR3 region is CASSPPGVGYGYTF. DNA for the CDR3: TGTGCCAGCTCACCACCAGGGGTTGGATATGGCTACACCTTC. The full variable domain, its missing parts supplied by reference TRBV18 and TRBJ1-2, is NAGVMQNPRHLVRRRGQEARLRCSPMKGHSHVYWYRQLPEEGLKFMVYLQKENIIDESGMPKERFSAEFPKEGPSILRIQQVVRGDSAAYFCASSPPGVGYGYTFGSGTRLTVV.

The rearrangement joins TRBV7-8 to TRBJ2-4; no reliable D call. V was clipped by 0 bases and J by 4 bases, with 16 bases between them. Looked up from germline, CDR1 is SGHVS and CDR2 is FQNEAQ. The CDR3 sequence is 17 residues long. The CDR3 is CASSLAGRSGRKNIQYF. CDR3 in DNA: TGTGCCAGCAGCTTAGCGGGTCGGAGTGGACGAAAAAACATTCAGTACTTC.

V is TRBV6-5 and J is TRBJ1-5, with D possibly matching TRBD1 (6 bases). Trimming removed 0 bases from V and 4 bases from J, with 13 bases in between. CDR1 is MNHEY, CDR2 SVGAGI, per germline. CDR3 size: 16 residues. CDR3: CASSYSRGAGNQPQHF. The CDR3 nucleotides are TGTGCCAGCAGTTACTCACGGGGGGCGGGTAATCAGCCCCAGCATTTT.

The chain recombines TRBV5-1 with TRBJ1-1, with a possible D match to TRBD1 (6 bases). Looked up from germline, CDR1 is SGHRS and CDR2 is YFSETQ. The CDR3 loop spans 17 amino acids. Trimming pared 2 bases from V and 1 base from J, leaving 18 bases between. CDR3 sequence reads: CASSFHFLQGPNTEAFF. DNA for the CDR3: TGCGCCAGCAGCTTCCACTTTCTACAGGGTCCGAACACTGAAGCTTTCTTT. Full variable domain (outside the CDR3, taken from reference TRBV5-1 and TRBJ1-1): KAGVTQTPRYLIKTRGQQVTLSCSPISGHRSVSWYQQTPGQGLQFLFEYFSETQRNKGNFPGRFSGRQFSNSRSEMNVSTLELGDSALYLCASSFHFLQGPNTEAFFGQGTRLTVV.

The genes are TRBV2 and TRBJ2-7; the D gene is possibly TRBD2 (5 bases). The germline V gene has CDR1 SNHLY and CDR2 FYNNEI. The CDR3 totals 11 residues. V was shortened by 7 bases and J by 6 bases, with 10 bases between the two germline ends. CDR3 protein: CASTSRGEQYF. CDR3 nucleotides: TGTGCCAGCACGTCCCGGGGCGAGCAGTACTTC.